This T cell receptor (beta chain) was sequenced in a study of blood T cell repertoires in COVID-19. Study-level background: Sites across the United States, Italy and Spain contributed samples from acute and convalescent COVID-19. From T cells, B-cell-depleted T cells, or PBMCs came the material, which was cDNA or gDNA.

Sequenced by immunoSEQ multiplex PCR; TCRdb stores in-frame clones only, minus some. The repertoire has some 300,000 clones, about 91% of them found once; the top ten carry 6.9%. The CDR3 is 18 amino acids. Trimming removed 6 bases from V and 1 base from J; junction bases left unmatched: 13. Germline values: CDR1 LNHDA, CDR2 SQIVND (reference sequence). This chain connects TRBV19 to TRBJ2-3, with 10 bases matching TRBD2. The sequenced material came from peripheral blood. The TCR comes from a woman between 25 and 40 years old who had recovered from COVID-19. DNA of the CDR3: TGTGCCAGTAGCTCCACTAGCGGGGACGTAAGGGGCACAGATACGCAGTATTTT. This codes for CASSSTSGDVRGTDTQYF.